Described below is a single TCR beta chain sequence and its context. This table comes from immunoSEQ multiplex PCR, and its TCRdb copy is limited to in-frame clones, with some not included. The sample contains some 720,000 clones, roughly 88% of which appear only once. This record belongs to a study of shared T cell receptors in the human thymus. Trimming left V 1 base short and J 4 bases short, with 8 bases between. The CDR3 length is 13 residues. CDR1 is MDHEN, CDR2 SYDVKM, per germline. These data were also reused for a study on human thymus T cells. That paper adds: Donors were healthy Finnish infants having corrective surgery for congenital heart defects. Resections removed during corrective heart surgery provided the thymus tissue used. Gene usage for V and J segments appeared biased in thymic and blood repertoires. Related research described strongly overlapping thymic repertoires in unrelated people.

The gene calls are TRBV28 and TRBJ2-7, with no clear D. The sequencing input was thymocytes. This TCR derives from a boy in the first two years of life with a congenital heart defect. CDR3 coding DNA: TGTGCCAGCAGTTTATCCTACCGGTACGAGCAGTACTTC. As protein: CASSLSYRYEQYF. The full variable domain, in which reference TRBV28 and TRBJ2-7 provide the parts outside the CDR3, is DVKVTQSSRYLVKRTGEKVFLECVQDMDHENMFWYRQDPGLGLRLIYFSYDVKMKEKGDIPEGYSVSREKKERFSLILESASTNQTSMYLCASSLSYRYEQYFGPGTRLTVT.